One and the same sample provided the 20 T cell receptor beta chains below, sequenced in a study of blood T cell repertoires in COVID-19. Method: immunoSEQ multiplex PCR; TCRdb's copy keeps in-frame clones and lacks some. The table shows around 200,000 clones, with 86% occurring only once. Source material: peripheral blood. These receptors all stem from a man aged 65 to 79 with acute or convalescent COVID-19.

This chain links TRBV13 with TRBJ1-2, with a weak D call TRBD1 (5 bases). Germline lookup yields CDR1 PRHDT and CDR2 FYEKMQ (reference sequence). Trimming removed 5 bases from V and 4 bases from J, with 14 bases in between. CDR3 length: 14 amino acids. For the CDR3, the DNA is TGTGCCAGCAGCCCCAGGGTTCGCGTCTATGGCTACACCTTC. Translation gives CASSPRVRVYGYTF.

This clone showed up many times. The chain combines TRBV19 with TRBJ2-2; 9 bases align to TRBD1. With V trimmed by 7 bases and J by 6 bases, 9 bases remained unmatched. Looked up from germline, CDR1 is LNHDA and CDR2 is SQIVND (reference sequence). The CDR3 is made up of 15 amino acids. The CDR3: CASISTGGGSGELFF. For the CDR3, the DNA is TGTGCCAGTATTTCGACAGGGGGAGGGTCCGGGGAGCTGTTTTTT. The full variable domain, rest sourced from reference TRBV19 and TRBJ2-2, is DGGITQSPKYLFRKEGQNVTLSCEQNLNHDAMYWYRQDPGQGLRLIYYSQIVNDFQKGDIAEGYSVSREKKESFPLTVTSAQKNPTAFYLCASISTGGGSGELFFGEGSRLTVL.

V usage is TRBV3-1 (or the pseudogene TRBV3-2) and J usage is TRBJ2-1; 7 nucleotides align to TRBD1. The germline gives CDR1 LGHDT, CDR2 YNNKEL (reference sequence). The CDR3 totals 15 residues. V shed 4 bases and J 0 bases; nucleotides not matched to a gene: 3. Here the CDR3 reads CASSPTGNSYNEQFF. The CDR3 DNA reads TGTGCCAGCAGCCCGACAGGGAACTCCTACAATGAGCAGTTCTTC.

The chain combines TRBV12-5 with TRBJ2-7, with TRBD1 matching 8 bases. CDR3 length: 13 residues. After removal of 5 bases from V and 6 bases from J, the junction contained 6 bases not matched to a gene. Germline V gene sequence: CDR1 LGHNT, CDR2 FRNRAP. CDR3 sequence reads: CASGGQGWREQYF. In DNA, the CDR3 is TGTGCTAGTGGTGGACAGGGATGGCGCGAGCAGTACTTC. Looking up the rest from reference TRBV12-5 and TRBJ2-7 gives the full variable domain: DARVTQTPRHKVTEMGQEVTMRCQPILGHNTVFWYRQTMMQGLELLAYFRNRAPLDDSGMPKDRFSAEMPDATLATLKIQPSEPRDSAVYFCASGGQGWREQYFGPGTRLTVT.

The J gene is TRBJ1-5, the V gene TRBV25-1, with a weak D call TRBD1 (5 bases). The CDR3 extends over 13 amino acids. Germline-derived CDR1 and CDR2 are MGHDK and SYGVNS. Trimming cost V 3 bases and J 7 bases, with 10 bases left between them. CDR3 residues: CASSDRVGQPQHF. As DNA, the CDR3 is TGTGCCAGCAGTGACAGGGTAGGCCAGCCCCAGCATTTT.

The V gene is TRBV10-1, the J gene TRBJ2-2; maybe TRBD1 (5 bases). CDR1 and CDR2 (germline): WNHNN, SYGVQD (reference sequence). The CDR3 spans 15 residues. Trimming took off 2 bases at V and 5 bases at J, with 12 bases between the two ends. CDR3 in amino acids: CASSEPQAGTGELFF. Here the CDR3 DNA reads TGCGCCAGCAGTGAGCCTCAGGCAGGGACCGGGGAGCTGTTTTTT.

This chain joins TRBV28 and TRBJ2-1; D gene unclear. Trimming removed 5 bases at V and 8 bases at J, with 10 bases between. The germline V gene encodes CDR1 MDHEN and CDR2 SYDVKM. The CDR3 covers 12 residues. CDR3 in DNA: TGTGCCAGCAGTCTCTTTATTGATGAGCAGTTCTTC. Encoded protein: CASSLFIDEQFF.

V is TRBV3-1 (or the pseudogene TRBV3-2) and J is TRBJ2-5, with a tentative D call TRBD1 (6 bases). Germline assignment: CDR1 LGHDT and CDR2 YNNKEL (reference sequence). The CDR3 has 12 amino acids. The ends were cut back, 8 bases at V and 1 base at J, with 8 bases in the middle. CDR3 DNA: TGTGCCAGCCGGGACATCCAAGAGACCCAGTACTTC. It codes for CASRDIQETQYF.

A single count supports this clone. The genes are TRBV5-1 and TRBJ2-3; weak D call: TRBD2 (5 bases). Looked up from germline, CDR1 is SGHRS and CDR2 is YFSETQ. CDR3 length equals 14 residues. V dropped 2 bases and J dropped 1 base, with 8 bases sitting between them. The CDR3 protein is CASSFSSGTDTQYF. The CDR3 nucleotides read TGCGCCAGCAGCTTCAGTAGCGGCACAGATACGCAGTATTTT.

This clone was seen a handful of times. The chain joins TRBV6-5 to TRBJ2-1; 10 positions match TRBD2. The J segment lost 6 bases and the V segment lost 7 bases, leaving 6 bases of the junction unmatched. The CDR3 is 14 residues long. The germline V gene encodes CDR1 MNHEY and CDR2 SVGAGI. CDR3 nucleotides: TGTGCCAGCACTTTACTAGCGGGGCCCAATGAGCAGTTCTTC. Translating gives CASTLLAGPNEQFF.

CDR3 in DNA: TGTGCCAGCAGTTTATTGGGACAGGGGAATCAGCCCCAGCATTTT. This gives the protein CASSLLGQGNQPQHF. V is TRBV28 and J is TRBJ1-5; 10 positions agree with TRBD1. This CDR3 spans 15 amino acids. The J segment lost 4 bases and the V segment lost 1 base, leaving 1 base of the junction unmatched. CDR1 is MDHEN, CDR2 SYDVKM, per germline. Full variable domain (rest looked up from reference TRBV28 and TRBJ1-5): DVKVTQSSRYLVKRTGEKVFLECVQDMDHENMFWYRQDPGLGLRLIYFSYDVKMKEKGDIPEGYSVSREKKERFSLILESASTNQTSMYLCASSLLGQGNQPQHFGDGTRLSIL.

This sequence joins TRBV6-2 or TRBV6-3 and TRBJ1-2; no definite D call. CDR1 MNHEY and CDR2 SVGEGT come from the germline V gene. This CDR3 region has 13 residues. V lost 2 bases and J lost 4, with 8 bases in between. CDR3 residues: CASSYGSSYGYTF. Here the CDR3 DNA reads TGTGCCAGCAGTTACGGCAGTTCCTATGGCTACACCTTC.

The V and J genes are TRBV11-1 and TRBJ2-1; a weak D match, TRBD2 (5 bases). The CDR3 extends over 14 amino acids. V gave up 1 base and J gave up 8 bases, with 12 bases separating them. Germline CDR1 reads SGHAT; CDR2 reads FQDESV (reference sequence). CDR3 coding DNA: TGTGCCAGCAGCTTAGGTTCGGGGTTTTATGAGCAGTTCTTC. It codes for CASSLGSGFYEQFF.

This rearrangement joins TRBV6-5 to TRBJ2-2; 8 positions match TRBD1. After removal of 6 bases from V and 3 bases from J, the junction contained 3 bases not matched to a gene. Germline CDR1 reads MNHEY; CDR2 reads SVGAGI. The length of the CDR3 is 14 residues. The CDR3 spells CASRGQVDTGELFF. CDR3 coding DNA: TGTGCCAGCAGGGGACAGGTTGACACCGGGGAGCTGTTTTTT.

This chain links TRBV5-1 with TRBJ1-6, with D tentatively TRBD1 (6 bases). The CDR3 runs 15 residues. CDR1 is SGHRS, CDR2 YFSETQ, per germline. V shed 0 bases and J shed 7 bases, with 11 bases lying between them. The CDR3 nucleotides read TGCGCCAGCAGCTTGGACAGGGTTGAGAATTCACCCCTCCACTTT. Translating gives CASSLDRVENSPLHF.

The chain carries TRBV27 and TRBJ2-7; TRBD1 might be the D (5 bases). Germline assignment: CDR1 MNHEY and CDR2 SMNVEV (reference sequence). V was shortened by 7 bases and J by 3 bases, with 16 bases between the two germline ends. The CDR3 covers 14 residues. CDR3 DNA: TGTGCCAGCAAGGTTGGGGCCTTAAACTACGAGCAGTACTTC. It is translated as CASKVGALNYEQYF.

The chain carries TRBV6-6 and TRBJ2-3, with 9 nucleotides matching TRBD2. J lost 6 bases, V lost 6 bases, and 7 bases had no gene match. The CDR3 is 14 residues long. Germline V lookup: CDR1 MNHNY, CDR2 SVGAGI (reference sequence). The CDR3 DNA follows: TGTGCCAGCAGGGAGCGGGAGGCCAAGGATACGCAGTATTTT. Protein: CASREREAKDTQYF.

The chain uses TRBV10-3 and TRBJ1-2; TRBD1 agrees at 10 bases. CDR1 is ENHRY and CDR2 is SYGVKD in the germline V gene. The V segment lost 1 base and the J segment 8 bases; nucleotides outside the gene matches: 7. The CDR3 contains 15 residues. The CDR3 protein is CAISEWGQGSGGYTF. The DNA for the CDR3 is TGTGCCATCAGTGAGTGGGGACAGGGGAGTGGAGGCTACACCTTC.

The gene calls are TRBV6-2 or TRBV6-3 and TRBJ2-1; TRBD2 agrees at 10 bases. Germline V gene data show CDR1 as MNHEY and CDR2 as SVGEGT. Trimming cost V 4 bases and J 4 bases; bases outside gene matches: 4. The CDR3 is made up of 15 amino acids. CDR3 sequence (DNA): TGTGCCAGCAGTTTTCTAGCGGGAGTTTACAATGAGCAGTTCTTC. Encoded protein: CASSFLAGVYNEQFF.

This sequence joins TRBV11-2 and TRBJ2-1; TRBD2 agrees at 8 bases. V shed 6 bases and J 0 bases; nucleotides not matched to a gene: 13. CDR3 length: 18 residues. CDR1 SGHAT and CDR2 FQNNGV come from the germline V gene. The DNA for the CDR3 is TGTGCCAGCAGATCCACTAGCGGACAGTCCCGCTCCTACAATGAGCAGTTCTTC. Its translation is CASRSTSGQSRSYNEQFF.